This TCR beta chain appears in the sequencing data of a study of blood T cell repertoires in COVID-19. Study background: Samples came from the United States, Italy and Spain, spanning acute and convalescent COVID-19. Sample material is recorded as cDNA or gDNA derived from T cells, B-cell-depleted T cells, or PBMCs.

Authors' processing steps: For nucleated cells, counts were estimated from reference gene primer amplification. Clones were sequenced by immunoSEQ multiplex PCR, and TCRdb holds only the in-frame ones, with some missing. The V and J calls and the clone size are those of that table, but D and trimming were determined from the DNA. Here the sample spans about 95,000 clones, roughly 81% being singletons. A Seattle source enrolled patients during active infection and followed them longitudinally. This CDR3 comprises 14 residues. Germline loops: CDR1 LNHNV, CDR2 YYDKDF (reference sequence). The trim removed 5 bases at V and 5 bases at J, leaving 8 bases unmatched.

The clonotype originates from a man older than 75 with COVID-19, enrolled during active disease. Sequencing input: peripheral blood. The chain recombines TRBV15 with TRBJ2-7; TRBD1 agrees at 8 bases. The CDR3 loop reads CATSYGRQGHEQYF. CDR3 nucleotides: TGTGCCACCAGCTATGGGCGACAGGGGCACGAGCAGTACTTC.